This TCR beta chain was recovered during a study of blood T cell repertoires in COVID-19. Study context: Collection of acute and convalescent COVID-19 samples took place in the United States, Italy and Spain.

The authors' processing: Using reference gene primer amplification, nucleated cell counts were estimated. Generated by immunoSEQ multiplex PCR, the TCRdb table keeps only in-frame clones and is missing some. For V, J and clone size, that table is used; D and trimming come from the DNA. The sample lists 350,000 to 400,000 clones, around 91% occurring once. CDR1 LGHDT and CDR2 YNNKEL come from the germline V gene (reference sequence). The CDR3 runs to 14 residues. Trimming removed 3 bases at V and 4 bases at J, with 10 bases between. Source material: peripheral blood. The chain employs TRBV3-1 (or the pseudogene TRBV3-2) and TRBJ1-5; D unresolved. This TCR derives from a man younger than 35 with active or convalescent COVID-19. CDR3 region: CASSHRGRNQPQHF. Written as DNA, the CDR3 is TGTGCCAGCAGCCATCGGGGAAGGAATCAGCCCCAGCATTTT.